Below, 29 T cell receptor beta chains from the same sample are listed, as sequenced in a study of cytomegalovirus exposure and HLA in healthy donors. Primers: 60 Vbeta forward and 13 Jbeta reverse. Repertoires were generated with immunoSEQ multiplex PCR, while TCRdb's copy carries only in-frame clones and drops some. Seen in this sample are 150,000 to 250,000 clones; the ten most common clones hold approximately 0.74%. The sample consisted of PBMCs. The receptor source for this set is a boy aged 10-17 years in good health and CMV-seronegative.

This chain connects TRBV5-1 to TRBJ2-3, with TRBD1 as a possible D gene (5 bases). CDR3 length equals 14 residues. Trimming removed 5 bases from V and 3 bases from J, with 13 bases in between. The germline V gene has CDR1 SGHRS and CDR2 YFSETQ. The CDR3 reads CASREQGLTDTQYF. The DNA for the CDR3 is TGCGCCAGCAGAGAGCAGGGCCTAACAGATACGCAGTATTTT.

The chain joins TRBV5-6 to TRBJ1-1; D not certain. Germline V gene sequence: CDR1 SGHDT, CDR2 YYEEEE. The CDR3 spans 13 residues. V dropped 4 bases and J dropped 6 bases, with 13 bases sitting between them. This CDR3 reads CASSPRLRSEAFF. The CDR3 DNA follows: TGTGCCAGCAGCCCGCGGTTGAGGTCTGAAGCTTTCTTT.

The gene calls are TRBV5-1 and TRBJ1-6, with D possibly matching TRBD1 (6 bases). The germline CDR1 and CDR2 sequences are SGHRS and YFSETQ. V was shortened by 0 bases and J by 6 bases, with 16 bases between the two germline ends. The CDR3 is 17 amino acids. CDR3 sequence: CASSLAVTGMGNSPLHF. CDR3 nucleotides: TGCGCCAGCAGCTTGGCGGTAACAGGGATGGGTAATTCACCCCTCCACTTT.

The chain joins TRBV7-2 to TRBJ2-3, with 8 bases matching TRBD2. Germline CDR1 reads SGHTA; CDR2 reads FQGNSA. The CDR3 runs to 15 residues. Trimming cost V 8 bases and J 4 bases; bases outside gene matches: 11. For the CDR3, the DNA is TGTGCCAGCGTCTGGGGCGGCGGGGGGCCAGATACGCAGTATTTT. It translates to CASVWGGGGPDTQYF.

The chain couples TRBV13 to TRBJ2-7; D may be TRBD2 (6 bases). Looked up from germline, CDR1 is PRHDT and CDR2 is FYEKMQ (reference sequence). Trimming took 8 bases from V and 2 from J, leaving 16 bases between them. The CDR3 sequence is 14 residues long. CDR3 sequence: CASGSRGLTYEQYF. The CDR3 DNA follows: TGTGCCAGCGGTTCGCGGGGCCTTACCTACGAGCAGTACTTC.

This rearrangement joins TRBV9 to TRBJ1-3; 7 bases line up with TRBD1. V trimming: 3 bases; J trimming: 3 bases; junction bases outside the gene matches: 15. CDR3 length: 18 residues. Per the germline V gene, CDR1 is SGDLS and CDR2 is YYNGEE. The DNA of the CDR3 is TGTGCCAGCAGCGGAAGACAGGGAGGCCCTCGAAATGGAAACACCATATATTTT. It encodes CASSGRQGGPRNGNTIYF.

V and J are TRBV9 and TRBJ1-1; the match to TRBD1 covers 8 bases. Germline trimming cut 0 bases from V and 1 base from J; bases unmatched to any gene: 2. The germline gives CDR1 SGDLS, CDR2 YYNGEE. CDR3 length: 15 residues. As DNA, the CDR3 is TGTGCCAGCAGCGTAGGCGGGACAGGGAACACTGAAGCTTTCTTT. It is translated as CASSVGGTGNTEAFF.

The J gene is TRBJ2-7, the V gene TRBV27; 11 bases align to TRBD2. Germline-derived CDR1 and CDR2 are MNHEY and SMNVEV (reference sequence). The CDR3 runs to 15 residues. V dropped 6 bases and J dropped 3; count of bases not matched to a gene: 7. CDR3 nucleotide sequence: TGTGCCAGCAGCTTAGGGACTAGCGGCTTCTACGAGCAGTACTTC. It specifies CASSLGTSGFYEQYF.

The chain employs TRBV6-5 and TRBJ2-5; a weak D match, TRBD2 (6 bases). The CDR3 is 13 amino acids. V shed 8 bases and J shed 5 bases, with 15 bases lying between them. The germline V gene encodes CDR1 MNHEY and CDR2 SVGAGI. CDR3 in DNA: TGTGCCAGCGCCCCGGCGGGGCAGGAGACCCAGTACTTC. It encodes CASAPAGQETQYF.

The V and J genes are TRBV6-5 and TRBJ2-3, with 7 positions matching TRBD1. This CDR3 is 15 amino acids long. Germline loops: CDR1 MNHEY, CDR2 SVGAGI. The trim removed 2 bases at V and 1 base at J, leaving 3 bases unmatched. The CDR3 nucleotides are TGTGCCAGCAGTTACCGGGACAGAGGCACAGATACGCAGTATTTT. Encoded protein: CASSYRDRGTDTQYF.

DNA of the CDR3: TGCGCCAGCAGCCAACCGGGACAGGGGATTAACTATGGCTACACCTTC. Residues: CASSQPGQGINYGYTF. The V gene is TRBV4-1, the J gene TRBJ1-2, with 10 bases matching TRBD1. CDR3 length: 16 residues. Germline assignment: CDR1 MGHRA and CDR2 YSYEKL. J gave up 1 base and V 2 bases, and 4 bases lay outside the gene matches.

This chain uses TRBV30 with TRBJ2-7; D may be TRBD2 (6 bases). V lost 2 bases and J lost 3, with 14 bases in between. The germline CDR1 and CDR2 sequences are GTSNPN and SVGIG (reference sequence). CDR3 length: 14 amino acids. The CDR3 region is CAWSRAGILYEQYF. The DNA for the CDR3 is TGTGCCTGGAGTAGGGCGGGGATCCTCTACGAGCAGTACTTC.

For this clone: A read error may produce the germline difference seen at one junction end. The sample has other DNA sequences that encode this CDR3 too. This chain uses TRBV27 with TRBJ1-2; 7 bases agree with TRBD1. From germline, CDR1 is MNHEY and CDR2 SMNVEV (reference sequence). The CDR3 runs 14 residues. The CDR3 is CASRQTGPHYGYTF. CDR3 sequence (DNA): TGTGCCAGCCGCCAGACAGGGCCCCACTATGGCTACACCTTT.

The chain recombines TRBV28 with TRBJ1-3; D not certain. CDR1 is MDHEN and CDR2 is SYDVKM in the germline V gene. CDR3 size: 12 residues. Trimming left V 7 bases short and J 5 bases short, with 9 bases between. CDR3 coding DNA: TGTGCCAGCAACGGGTTTAGAAACACCATATATTTT. It encodes CASNGFRNTIYF.

The V gene is TRBV27, the J gene TRBJ2-1; TRBD2 matches 11 bases. This CDR3 region has 16 residues. Germline CDR1 reads MNHEY; CDR2 reads SMNVEV (reference sequence). The junction had 5 bases not matched to a gene; V was cut back by 5 bases and J by 2 bases. DNA of the CDR3: TGTGCCAGCAGTCCTACACTAGCGGGGGCCTACAATGAGCAGTTCTTC. It translates to CASSPTLAGAYNEQFF.

The rearrangement uses TRBV5-8 and TRBJ1-5; 10 bases are a match to TRBD1. CDR1 and CDR2 from the germline V gene are SGHTS and YDEGEE. The CDR3 is made up of 14 amino acids. J was trimmed by 4 bases and V by 4 bases; bases with no gene match: 2. The CDR3 DNA sequence: TGTGCCAGCAGCCGGACAGGGGGGAATCAGCCCCAGCATTTT. Protein sequence: CASSRTGGNQPQHF.

The chain uses TRBV7-2 and TRBJ1-1; 7 bases map to TRBD1. CDR1 SGHTA and CDR2 FQGNSA come from the germline V gene. The CDR3 is 13 amino acids. The V segment lost 5 bases and the J segment 5 bases; nucleotides outside the gene matches: 5. The CDR3 nucleotides are TGTGCCAGCAGCCCCAACAGGGGAACTGAAGCTTTCTTT. Its translation: CASSPNRGTEAFF.

The CDR3 region has the DNA TGCGCCATGGATCGGGTTACGTTCACTGAAGCTTTCTTT. Its translation is CAMDRVTFTEAFF. The V gene is TRBV5-1, the J gene TRBJ1-1; no firm D call. The CDR3 extends over 13 amino acids. Germline V gene sequence: CDR1 SGHRS, CDR2 YFSETQ. The V end was cut by 9 bases, the J end by 4 bases, with 16 bases between.

This sequence joins TRBV19 and TRBJ2-1, with a tentative D call TRBD2 (6 bases). CDR3 length: 16 residues. V was trimmed by 1 base and J by 3 bases, leaving 13 bases between them. From germline, CDR1 is LNHDA and CDR2 SQIVND (reference sequence). The CDR3 reads CASSIGLVGSYNEQFF. The CDR3 bases are TGTGCCAGTAGTATAGGGCTCGTCGGGAGCTACAATGAGCAGTTCTTC.

The chain recombines TRBV11-3 with TRBJ2-7; D is perhaps TRBD1 (5 bases). Germline CDR1 reads SGHNT; CDR2 reads YENEEA. The CDR3 has 13 amino acids. The V and J ends lost 5 bases and 3 bases respectively, with 11 bases between them. The CDR3 protein is CASSPGRDYEQYF. CDR3 nucleotides: TGTGCCAGCAGCCCGGGCAGGGACTACGAGCAGTACTTC.

CDR3 in amino acids: CASSPGLNYGYTF. The CDR3 DNA follows: TGTGCCAGTAGTCCAGGGCTGAACTATGGCTACACCTTC. J is TRBJ1-2 and V is TRBV19; maybe TRBD1 (5 bases). V shed 5 bases and J shed 2 bases, with 9 bases lying between them. The CDR3 contains 13 residues. Per germline, CDR1 LNHDA and CDR2 SQIVND (reference sequence).

The V and J genes are TRBV4-1 and TRBJ1-1, with D tentatively TRBD1 (6 bases). V was trimmed by 2 bases and J by 8 bases, leaving 6 bases between them. CDR1 MGHRA and CDR2 YSYEKL come from the germline V gene. This CDR3 region has 11 residues. CDR3 sequence reads: CASSQRGEAFF. The CDR3 region has the DNA TGCGCCAGCAGCCAAAGGGGGGAAGCTTTCTTT.

V usage is TRBV6-5 and J usage is TRBJ2-7; tentative D call: TRBD1 (5 bases). CDR3 size: 13 residues. Trimming removed 5 bases from V and 2 bases from J, with 10 bases in between. The germline gives CDR1 MNHEY, CDR2 SVGAGI. CDR3 in DNA: TGTGCCAGCAGTGGGGCCCCTACCTACGAGCAGTACTTC. This translates into CASSGAPTYEQYF.

The V call is TRBV18, the J call TRBJ1-1; possible D gene TRBD1, 5 bases. The CDR3 is 11 residues long. Germline V lookup: CDR1 KGHSH, CDR2 LQKENI. Trimming pared 6 bases from V and 11 bases from J, leaving 13 bases between. The CDR3 coding sequence is TGTGCCAGCTCGCCAGACAGTATGGCTTTCTTT. The encoded protein is CASSPDSMAFF.

This sequence joins TRBV7-6 and TRBJ1-1; D not resolved. CDR3 length: 14 amino acids. Trimming left V 2 bases short and J 1 base short, with 8 bases between. Germline V gene data show CDR1 as SGHVS and CDR2 as FNYEAQ. In DNA, the CDR3 is TGTGCCAGCAGCTTAATCTGCAGGAACACTGAAGCTTTCTTT. Translating it yields CASSLICRNTEAFF.

The chain recombines TRBV7-9 with TRBJ1-2; 7 bases map to TRBD1. V shed 3 bases and J 6 bases; nucleotides not matched to a gene: 10. This CDR3 has 15 residues. Germline lookup yields CDR1 SEHNR and CDR2 FQNEAQ (reference sequence). In DNA form, the CDR3 reads TGTGCCAGCAGCTTGATAGACAGGGATTTGAATGGCTACACCTTC. This encodes CASSLIDRDLNGYTF.

J is TRBJ2-2 and V is TRBV11-2; 8 positions match TRBD2. J was trimmed by 6 bases and V by 3 bases; bases with no gene match: 9. This CDR3 has 16 amino acids. Germline CDR1 reads SGHAT; CDR2 reads FQNNGV. The CDR3 region has the DNA TGTGCCAGCAGCTTCCTTTGGCGGGGGGCCCCCGGGGAGCTGTTTTTT. This translates into CASSFLWRGAPGELFF.

The chain employs TRBV4-1 and TRBJ2-1; no reliable D call. Germline V lookup: CDR1 MGHRA, CDR2 YSYEKL. V dropped 4 bases and J dropped 4 bases, with 8 bases sitting between them. The CDR3 has 13 amino acids. For the CDR3, the DNA is TGCGCCAGCAGCCCCCCCCCTTACAATGAGCAGTTCTTC. Its translation: CASSPPPYNEQFF.

The gene calls are TRBV12-1 and TRBJ2-3; TRBD1, the D gene given by the table, was not confirmed from the DNA. TRBV12-1 is annotated as a pseudogene. The CDR3 runs 16 residues. The CDR3 sequence: CASEPWDRGGTDTQYF. In nucleotides, the CDR3 is TGTGCCAGTGAACCTTGGGACAGGGGGGGGACAGATACGCAGTATTTT.